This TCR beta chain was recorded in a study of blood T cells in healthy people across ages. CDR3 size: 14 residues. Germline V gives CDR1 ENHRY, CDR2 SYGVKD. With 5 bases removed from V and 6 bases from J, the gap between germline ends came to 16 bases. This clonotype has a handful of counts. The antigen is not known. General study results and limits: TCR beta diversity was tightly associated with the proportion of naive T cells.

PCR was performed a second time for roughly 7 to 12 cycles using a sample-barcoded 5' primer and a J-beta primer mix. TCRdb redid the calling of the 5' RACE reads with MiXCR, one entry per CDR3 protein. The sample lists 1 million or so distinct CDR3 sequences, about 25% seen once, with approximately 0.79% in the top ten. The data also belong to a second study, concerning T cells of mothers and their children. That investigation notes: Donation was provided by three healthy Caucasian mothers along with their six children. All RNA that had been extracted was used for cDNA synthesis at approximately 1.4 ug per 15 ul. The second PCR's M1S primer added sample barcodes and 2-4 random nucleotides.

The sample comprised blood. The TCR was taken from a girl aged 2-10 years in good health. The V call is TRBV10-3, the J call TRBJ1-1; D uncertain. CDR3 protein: CAISNNGVNAEAFF. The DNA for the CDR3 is TGTGCCATCAGTAACAACGGGGTTAACGCTGAAGCTTTCTTT.